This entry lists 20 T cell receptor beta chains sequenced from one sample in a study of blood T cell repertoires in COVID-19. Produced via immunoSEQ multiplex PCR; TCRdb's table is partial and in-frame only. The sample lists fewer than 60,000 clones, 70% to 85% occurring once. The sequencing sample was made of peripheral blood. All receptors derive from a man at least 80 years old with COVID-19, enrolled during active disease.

This CDR3 is CAISDRHGTGGINTEAFF. For the CDR3, the DNA is TGTGCCATCAGTGATAGGCACGGGACAGGGGGCATTAACACTGAAGCTTTCTTT. The chain is built from TRBV10-3 and TRBJ1-1; 12 positions agree with TRBD1. V shed 3 bases, J shed 2 bases, and the junction held 10 bases outside the gene matches. The germline gives CDR1 ENHRY, CDR2 SYGVKD. The CDR3 consists of 18 residues.

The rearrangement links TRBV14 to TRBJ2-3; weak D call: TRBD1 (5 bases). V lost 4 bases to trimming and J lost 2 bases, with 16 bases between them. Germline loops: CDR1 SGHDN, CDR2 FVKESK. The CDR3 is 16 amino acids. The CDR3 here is CASSRLGHISTDTQYF. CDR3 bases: TGTGCCAGCAGCCGCCTCGGACATATATCCACAGATACGCAGTATTTT.

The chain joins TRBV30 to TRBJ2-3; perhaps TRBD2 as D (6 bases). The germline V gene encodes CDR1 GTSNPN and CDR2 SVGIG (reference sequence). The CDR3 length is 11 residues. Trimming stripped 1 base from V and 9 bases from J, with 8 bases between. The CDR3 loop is CAWSGGETQYF. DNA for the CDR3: TGTGCCTGGAGTGGCGGGGAAACGCAGTATTTT.

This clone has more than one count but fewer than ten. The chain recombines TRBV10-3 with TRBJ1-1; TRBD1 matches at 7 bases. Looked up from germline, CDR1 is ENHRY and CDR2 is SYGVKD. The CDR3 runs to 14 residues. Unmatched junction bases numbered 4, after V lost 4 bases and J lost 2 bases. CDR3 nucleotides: TGTGCCATCAGTGGCGACAGGGACAACACTGAAGCTTTCTTT. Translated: CAISGDRDNTEAFF.

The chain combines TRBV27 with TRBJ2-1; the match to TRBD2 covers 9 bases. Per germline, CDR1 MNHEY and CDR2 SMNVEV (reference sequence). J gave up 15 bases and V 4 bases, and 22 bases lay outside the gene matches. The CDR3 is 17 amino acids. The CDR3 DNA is TGTGCCAGCAGTTCCTTCGGGGTAGCGGGAGTCCATTCGGGTCCGTTCTTC. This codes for CASSSFGVAGVHSGPFF.

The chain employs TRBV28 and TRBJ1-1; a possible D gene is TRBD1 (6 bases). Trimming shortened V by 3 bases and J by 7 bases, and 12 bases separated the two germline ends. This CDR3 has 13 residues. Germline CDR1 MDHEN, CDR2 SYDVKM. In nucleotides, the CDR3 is TGTGCCAGCAGTTTCCCCGGACAGATTGAAGCTTTCTTT. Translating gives CASSFPGQIEAFF.

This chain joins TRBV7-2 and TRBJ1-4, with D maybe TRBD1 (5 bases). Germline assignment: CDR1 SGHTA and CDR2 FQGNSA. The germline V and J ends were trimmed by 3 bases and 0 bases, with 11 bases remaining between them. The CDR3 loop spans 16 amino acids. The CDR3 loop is CASSFGGSPTNEKLFF. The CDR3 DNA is TGTGCCAGCAGCTTTGGGGGGAGCCCAACTAATGAAAAACTGTTTTTT.

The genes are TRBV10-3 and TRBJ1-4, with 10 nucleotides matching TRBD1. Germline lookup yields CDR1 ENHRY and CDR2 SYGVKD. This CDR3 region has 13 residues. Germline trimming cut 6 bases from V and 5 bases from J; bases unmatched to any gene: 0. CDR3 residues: CAIRDRGNEKLFF. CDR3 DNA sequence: TGTGCCATCAGGGACAGGGGGAATGAAAAACTGTTTTTT.

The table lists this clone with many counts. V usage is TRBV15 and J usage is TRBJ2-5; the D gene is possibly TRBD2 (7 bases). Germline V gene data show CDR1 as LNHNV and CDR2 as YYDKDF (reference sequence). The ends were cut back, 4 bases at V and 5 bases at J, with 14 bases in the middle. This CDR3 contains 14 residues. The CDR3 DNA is TGTGCCACCAGCATCCTCCGGGGGGCGGAGACCCAGTACTTC. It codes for CATSILRGAETQYF.

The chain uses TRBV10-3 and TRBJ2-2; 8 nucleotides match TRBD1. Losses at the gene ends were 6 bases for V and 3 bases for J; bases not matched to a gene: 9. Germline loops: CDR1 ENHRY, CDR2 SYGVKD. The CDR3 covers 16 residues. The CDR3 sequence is CAISRATGVDTGELFF. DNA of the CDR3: TGTGCCATCAGCCGGGCGACAGGGGTGGACACCGGGGAGCTGTTTTTT.

CDR3 region: CASSDYTGTGDSEAFF. Here the CDR3 DNA reads TGTGCCAGCAGTGACTATACCGGGACAGGGGACTCTGAAGCTTTCTTT. The chain links TRBV6-6 to TRBJ1-1, with 10 nucleotides matching TRBD1. In germline, CDR1 is MNHNY, CDR2 SVGAGI (reference sequence). The junction had 12 bases not matched to a gene; V was cut back by 5 bases and J by 6 bases. This CDR3 comprises 16 residues.

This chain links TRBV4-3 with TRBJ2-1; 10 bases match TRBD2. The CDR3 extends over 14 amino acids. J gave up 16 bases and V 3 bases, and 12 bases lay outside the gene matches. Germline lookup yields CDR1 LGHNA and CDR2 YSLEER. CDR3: CASSQSWTSGILFF. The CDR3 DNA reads TGCGCCAGCAGCCAGTCGTGGACTAGCGGAATTCTCTTCTTC.

This CDR3 is CASSLGASTDTQYF. CDR3 nucleotide sequence: TGTGCCAGCAGCTTGGGAGCTAGCACAGATACGCAGTATTTT. This chain connects TRBV5-6 to TRBJ2-3; D unresolved. Germline V gene data show CDR1 as SGHDT and CDR2 as YYEEEE. The CDR3 spans 14 residues. V lost 0 bases and J lost 0, with 5 bases in between.

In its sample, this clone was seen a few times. CDR3 sequence: CASSQDRGALHF. CDR3 DNA: TGCGCCAGCAGCCAAGATCGGGGGGCCCTCCACTTT. The chain has TRBV4-3 and TRBJ1-6; the D gene is possibly TRBD1 (5 bases). Deletions cut 0 bases from V and 14 bases from J, with 8 bases between. The length of the CDR3 is 12 residues. Germline-derived CDR1 and CDR2 are LGHNA and YSLEER.

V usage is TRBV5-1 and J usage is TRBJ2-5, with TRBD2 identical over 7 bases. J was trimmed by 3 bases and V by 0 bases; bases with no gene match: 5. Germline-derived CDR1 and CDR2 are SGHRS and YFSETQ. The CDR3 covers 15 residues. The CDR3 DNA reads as TGCGCCAGCAGCTTGGCCGGGACTACCGAAGAGACCCAGTACTTC. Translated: CASSLAGTTEETQYF. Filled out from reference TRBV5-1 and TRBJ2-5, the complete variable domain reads KAGVTQTPRYLIKTRGQQVTLSCSPISGHRSVSWYQQTPGQGLQFLFEYFSETQRNKGNFPGRFSGRQFSNSRSEMNVSTLELGDSALYLCASSLAGTTEETQYFGPGTRLLVL.

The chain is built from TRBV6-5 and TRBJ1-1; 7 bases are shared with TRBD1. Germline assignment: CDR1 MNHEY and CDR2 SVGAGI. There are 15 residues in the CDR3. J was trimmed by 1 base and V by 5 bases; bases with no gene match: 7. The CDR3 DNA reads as TGTGCCAGCAGTCGAGGGGGACAGAAGAACACTGAAGCTTTCTTT. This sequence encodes CASSRGGQKNTEAFF.

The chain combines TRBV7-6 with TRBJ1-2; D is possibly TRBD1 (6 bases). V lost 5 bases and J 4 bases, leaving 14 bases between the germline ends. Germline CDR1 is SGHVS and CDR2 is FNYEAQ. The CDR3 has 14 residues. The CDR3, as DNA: TGTGCCAGCAGCCAAGGACTCAGGGGCTATGGCTACACCTTC. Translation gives CASSQGLRGYGYTF. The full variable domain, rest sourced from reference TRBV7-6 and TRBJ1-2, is GAGVSQSPRYKVTKRGQDVALRCDPISGHVSLYWYRQALGQGPEFLTYFNYEAQQDKSGLPNDRFSAERPEGSISTLTIQRTEQRDSAMYRCASSQGLRGYGYTFGSGTRLTVV.

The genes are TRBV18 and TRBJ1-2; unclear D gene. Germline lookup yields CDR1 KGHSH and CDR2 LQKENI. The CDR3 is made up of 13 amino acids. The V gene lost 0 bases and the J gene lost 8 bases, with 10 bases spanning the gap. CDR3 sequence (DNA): TGTGCCAGCTCACCACCGTCTTGGCAGGGCTACACCTTC. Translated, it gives CASSPPSWQGYTF.

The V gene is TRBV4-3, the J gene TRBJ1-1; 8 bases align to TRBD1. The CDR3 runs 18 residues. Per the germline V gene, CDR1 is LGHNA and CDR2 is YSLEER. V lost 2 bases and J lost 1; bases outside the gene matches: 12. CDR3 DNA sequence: TGCGCCAGCAGCCAAAAGCCGTTCAGGGGGCTCACGAACACTGAAGCTTTCTTT. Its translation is CASSQKPFRGLTNTEAFF.

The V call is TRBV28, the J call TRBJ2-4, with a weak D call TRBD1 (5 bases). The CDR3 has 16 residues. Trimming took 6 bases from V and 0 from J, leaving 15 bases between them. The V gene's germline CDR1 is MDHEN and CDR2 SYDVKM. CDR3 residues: CASSPGQILAKNIQYF. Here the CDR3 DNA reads TGTGCCAGCAGCCCAGGACAAATTCTAGCCAAAAACATTCAGTACTTC.